The 18 T cell receptor beta chains below were found in one sample sequenced in a study of OX40 agonist ivuxolimab in advanced cancers. Measured with immunoSEQ multiplex PCR; TCRdb has only the in-frame clones, and not every one. The sample comprises about 58,000 clones, about nine tenths of which are singletons, and 9% to 15% rests with the top ten. The sample here was CD4+ or CD8+ T cells sorted from blood, taken in a trial of the OX40 agonist ivuxolimab. All receptors derive from an adult with an advanced solid tumor such as melanoma, head and neck, liver or kidney cancer.

V and J are TRBV6-1 and TRBJ2-1, with D possibly called TRBD1 or TRBD2 (5 bases each). This CDR3 has 19 residues. The germline V and J ends were trimmed by 1 base and 6 bases, with 25 bases remaining between them. Germline V CDR1 and CDR2: MNHNS, SASEGT. CDR3: CASSEDGGTHGWWSNEQFF. CDR3 coding DNA: TGTGCCAGCAGTGAAGACGGTGGGACCCATGGTTGGTGGAGCAATGAGCAGTTCTTC.

The chain is built from TRBV5-6 and TRBJ2-7; 7 nucleotides line up with TRBD2. CDR3 length: 15 amino acids. The junction had 12 bases not matched to a gene; V was cut back by 3 bases and J by 6 bases. The germline V gene has CDR1 SGHDT and CDR2 YYEEEE. The chain's CDR3 is CASSWGGVEPGEQYV. In nucleotides, the CDR3 is TGTGCCAGCAGCTGGGGGGGTGTGGAGCCCGGCGAGCAGTACGTC.

This clone has more than one count but fewer than ten. The CDR3 sequence: CASSLVLGNTIYF. The CDR3 DNA sequence: TGTGCCAGCAGCTTAGTGCTCGGAAACACCATATATTTT. The chain recombines TRBV7-9 with TRBJ1-3; D gene ambiguous. This CDR3 has 13 amino acids. Between the trimmed V and J ends, which lost 1 base and 4 bases, there was a span of 5 bases. CDR1 SEHNR and CDR2 FQNEAQ come from the germline V gene (reference sequence).

The chain uses TRBV19 and TRBJ2-1; TRBD2 matches at 14 bases. The CDR3 covers 17 residues. Germline V CDR1 and CDR2: LNHDA, SQIVND (reference sequence). V dropped 11 bases and J dropped 1; count of bases not matched to a gene: 10. CDR3 in DNA: TGTGCCTGTCGGGGACTAGCGGGAGAAGGGTCCTACAATGAGCAGTTCTTC. Translating gives CACRGLAGEGSYNEQFF.

V and J are TRBV28 and TRBJ1-5; D is uncertain. Trimming removed 8 bases at V and 2 bases at J, with 7 bases between. The CDR3 has 12 residues. The germline V gene has CDR1 MDHEN and CDR2 SYDVKM. CDR3 nucleotides: TGTGCCAGCTCCGGAGGCAATCAGCCCCAGCATTTT. This codes for CASSGGNQPQHF. Combining the CDR3 with reference TRBV28 and TRBJ1-5 gives the whole variable domain DVKVTQSSRYLVKRTGEKVFLECVQDMDHENMFWYRQDPGLGLRLIYFSYDVKMKEKGDIPEGYSVSREKKERFSLILESASTNQTSMYLCASSGGNQPQHFGDGTRLSIL.

This rearrangement joins TRBV19 to TRBJ2-5; 8 bases agree with TRBD1. V trimming: 6 bases; J trimming: 7 bases; junction bases outside the gene matches: 7. Per germline, CDR1 LNHDA and CDR2 SQIVND (reference sequence). There are 13 residues in the CDR3. CDR3 nucleotide sequence: TGTGCCAGTAGGGACGACAGGGGAGGGACCCAGTACTTC. It is translated as CASRDDRGGTQYF.

This clone was picked up one time. V and J are TRBV6-6 and TRBJ1-5; tentative D call: TRBD1 (6 bases). V lost 8 bases, J lost 0 bases, and 11 bases lay in between. The germline gives CDR1 MNHNY, CDR2 SVGAGI (reference sequence). The length of the CDR3 is 14 residues. In DNA, the CDR3 is TGTGCCAGCGCGGGGGCGAGTAGCAATCAGCCCCAGCATTTT. The encoded protein is CASAGASSNQPQHF.

The chain employs TRBV5-1 and TRBJ1-1, with D perhaps matching TRBD1 (6 bases). CDR1 SGHRS and CDR2 YFSETQ come from the germline V gene. This CDR3 spans 17 amino acids. V was shortened by 0 bases and J by 0 bases, with 15 bases between the two germline ends. The CDR3 bases are TGCGCCAGCAGCTTGGCCGAGGGGGGACTCCTGAACACTGAAGCTTTCTTT. This translates into CASSLAEGGLLNTEAFF.

This chain uses TRBV29-1 with TRBJ2-3; D remains unclear. The CDR3 is 14 amino acids. From germline, CDR1 is SQVTM and CDR2 ANQGSEA. V was trimmed by 7 bases and J by 0 bases, leaving 14 bases between them. This chain's CDR3 is CSATRASSTDTQYF. Written as DNA, the CDR3 is TGCAGCGCGACCCGGGCCTCTAGCACAGATACGCAGTATTTT.

The chain joins TRBV29-1 to TRBJ1-2, with TRBD1 as a possible D gene (5 bases). Trimming removed 3 bases at V and 3 bases at J, with 14 bases between. The length of the CDR3 is 14 residues. Germline CDR1 SQVTM, CDR2 ANQGSEA. The CDR3 reads CSVEQQAADYGYTF. The CDR3 bases are TGCAGCGTTGAGCAACAGGCCGCTGACTATGGCTACACCTTC.

This chain connects TRBV4-1 to TRBJ2-3; 8 bases are a match to TRBD2. The germline V gene encodes CDR1 MGHRA and CDR2 YSYEKL. V gave up 4 bases and J gave up 6 bases; unmatched junction bases: 0. The CDR3 totals 12 residues. CDR3: CASSPGGDTQYF. CDR3 coding DNA: TGCGCCAGCAGCCCGGGGGGGGATACGCAGTATTTT.

The chain joins TRBV6-6 to TRBJ1-3; TRBD1 is a possible D gene (6 bases). The CDR3 contains 16 residues. Deletions cut 0 bases from V and 0 bases from J, with 9 bases between. CDR1 is MNHNY and CDR2 is SVGAGI in the germline V gene (reference sequence). The CDR3 DNA is TGTGCCAGCAGTTACTCCCGGACAGACTCTGGAAACACCATATATTTT. Residues: CASSYSRTDSGNTIYF.

The chain carries TRBV6-6 and TRBJ1-1; tentative D call: TRBD1 (6 bases). This CDR3 spans 14 amino acids. V lost 6 bases and J lost 8, with 19 bases in between. Germline-derived CDR1 and CDR2 are MNHNY and SVGAGI (reference sequence). The chain's CDR3 is CASSHPPSGTEAFF. The CDR3 DNA sequence: TGTGCCAGCAGCCATCCCCCCTCAGGGACAGAAGCTTTCTTT.

This clone was found a few times. V usage is TRBV27 and J usage is TRBJ1-1, with 7 bases matching TRBD1. Germline V CDR1 and CDR2: MNHEY, SMNVEV (reference sequence). The CDR3 contains 15 residues. The V and J ends lost 5 bases and 5 bases, in that order; junction bases with no gene match: 11. CDR3 sequence reads: CASSVIGGVGTEAFF. Here the CDR3 DNA reads TGTGCCAGCAGTGTTATAGGGGGCGTGGGTACTGAAGCTTTCTTT.

The genes are TRBV11-2 and TRBJ1-5; 11 nucleotides match TRBD1. The ends lost 5 bases at V and 0 bases at J; junction bases unmatched: 6. In germline, CDR1 is SGHAT, CDR2 FQNNGV. CDR3 length: 17 amino acids. The CDR3 DNA is TGTGCCAGCAGCCGGCGGGACAGGGGGAATAGCAATCAGCCCCAGCATTTT. It yields the protein CASSRRDRGNSNQPQHF.

This chain uses TRBV19 with TRBJ2-7, with 12 positions matching TRBD2. The CDR3 loop spans 17 amino acids. Losses at the gene ends were 3 bases for V and 6 bases for J; bases not matched to a gene: 12. The germline V gene has CDR1 LNHDA and CDR2 SQIVND (reference sequence). The CDR3 protein is CASSIPPRLAGDCEQYF. DNA for the CDR3: TGTGCCAGTAGTATCCCCCCTCGACTAGCGGGAGACTGCGAGCAGTACTTC.

The V call is TRBV27, the J call TRBJ1-1; the match to TRBD1 covers 7 bases. The J segment lost 5 bases and the V segment lost 6 bases, leaving 3 bases of the junction unmatched. Looked up from germline, CDR1 is MNHEY and CDR2 is SMNVEV (reference sequence). The CDR3 has 12 residues. CDR3 coding DNA: TGTGCCAGCAGGACAGGGACGACTGAAGCTTTCTTT. This encodes CASRTGTTEAFF.

V usage is TRBV5-6 and J usage is TRBJ2-7; D is unclear. Germline values: CDR1 SGHDT, CDR2 YYEEEE. V was clipped by 0 bases and J by 6 bases, with 7 bases between them. CDR3 size: 12 residues. The CDR3 bases are TGTGCCAGCAGCTTGGGGAGAACCGAGCAGTACTTC. It yields the protein CASSLGRTEQYF.